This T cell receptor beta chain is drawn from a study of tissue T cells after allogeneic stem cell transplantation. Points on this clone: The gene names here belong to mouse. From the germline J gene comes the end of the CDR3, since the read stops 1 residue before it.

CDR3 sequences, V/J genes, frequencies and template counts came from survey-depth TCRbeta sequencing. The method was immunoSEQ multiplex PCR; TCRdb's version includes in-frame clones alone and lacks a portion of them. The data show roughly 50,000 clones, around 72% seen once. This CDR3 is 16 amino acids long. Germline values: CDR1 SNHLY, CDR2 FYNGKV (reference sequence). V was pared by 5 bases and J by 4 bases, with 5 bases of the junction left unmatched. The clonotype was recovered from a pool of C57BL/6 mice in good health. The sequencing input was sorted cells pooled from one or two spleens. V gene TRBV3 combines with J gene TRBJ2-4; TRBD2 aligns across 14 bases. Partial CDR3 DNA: TGTGCCAGCAGCCCGGGACTGGGGGGGCGCAAAAACACCTTGTAC. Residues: CASSPGLGGRKNTLY. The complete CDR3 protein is CASSPGLGGRKNTLYF.